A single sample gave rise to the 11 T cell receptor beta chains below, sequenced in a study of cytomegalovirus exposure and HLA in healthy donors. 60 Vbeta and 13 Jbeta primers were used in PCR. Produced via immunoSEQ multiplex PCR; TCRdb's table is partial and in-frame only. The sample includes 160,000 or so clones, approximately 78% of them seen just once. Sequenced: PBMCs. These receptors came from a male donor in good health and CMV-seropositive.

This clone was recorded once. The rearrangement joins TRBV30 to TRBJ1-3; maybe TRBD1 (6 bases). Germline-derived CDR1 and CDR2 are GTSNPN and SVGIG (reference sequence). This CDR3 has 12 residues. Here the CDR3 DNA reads TGTCAGGGACACTACTCTGGAAACACCATATATTTT. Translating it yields CQGHYSGNTIYF.

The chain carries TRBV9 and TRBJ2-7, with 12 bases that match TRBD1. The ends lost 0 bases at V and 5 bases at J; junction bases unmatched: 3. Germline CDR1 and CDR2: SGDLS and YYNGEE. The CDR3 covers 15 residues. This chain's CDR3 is CASSVGGQGANEQYF. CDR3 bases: TGTGCCAGCAGCGTAGGGGGACAGGGGGCTAACGAGCAGTACTTC.

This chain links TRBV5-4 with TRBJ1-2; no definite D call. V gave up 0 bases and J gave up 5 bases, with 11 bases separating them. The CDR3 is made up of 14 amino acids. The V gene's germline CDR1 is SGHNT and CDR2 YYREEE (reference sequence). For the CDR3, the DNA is TGTGCCAGCAGCTTGGCTGGGCAGTATTATGGCTACACCTTC. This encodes CASSLAGQYYGYTF.

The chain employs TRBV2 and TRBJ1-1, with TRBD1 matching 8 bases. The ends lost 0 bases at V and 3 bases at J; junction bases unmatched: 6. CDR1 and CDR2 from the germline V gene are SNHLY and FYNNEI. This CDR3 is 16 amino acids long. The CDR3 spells CASSEALQGAYTEAFF. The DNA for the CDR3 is TGTGCCAGCAGTGAAGCGTTGCAGGGGGCGTACACTGAAGCTTTCTTT.

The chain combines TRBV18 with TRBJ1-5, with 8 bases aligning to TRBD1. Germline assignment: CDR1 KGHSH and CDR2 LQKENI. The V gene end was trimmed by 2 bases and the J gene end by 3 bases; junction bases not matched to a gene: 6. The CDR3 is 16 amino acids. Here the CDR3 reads CASSPSGGANNQPQHF. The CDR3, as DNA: TGTGCCAGCTCACCATCAGGGGGCGCGAACAATCAGCCCCAGCATTTT.

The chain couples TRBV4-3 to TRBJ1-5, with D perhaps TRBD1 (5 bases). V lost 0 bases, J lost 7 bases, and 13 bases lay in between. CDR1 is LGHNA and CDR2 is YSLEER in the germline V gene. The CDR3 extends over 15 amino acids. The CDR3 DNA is TGCGCCAGCAGCCAAGAAGTGAAGGGGAAGCAGCCCCAGCATTTT. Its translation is CASSQEVKGKQPQHF.

The CDR3 nucleotides are TGCGCCAGCAGCTTGGGGTTGGACAGGGAAGCTTTCTTT. It codes for CASSLGLDREAFF. The rearrangement links TRBV5-1 to TRBJ1-1; 7 bases are shared with TRBD1. The CDR3 runs to 13 residues. Germline CDR1 is SGHRS and CDR2 is YFSETQ. The ends lost 0 bases at V and 8 bases at J; junction bases unmatched: 4. Supplemented by reference TRBV5-1 and TRBJ1-1, the full variable domain reads KAGVTQTPRYLIKTRGQQVTLSCSPISGHRSVSWYQQTPGQGLQFLFEYFSETQRNKGNFPGRFSGRQFSNSRSEMNVSTLELGDSALYLCASSLGLDREAFFGQGTRLTVV.

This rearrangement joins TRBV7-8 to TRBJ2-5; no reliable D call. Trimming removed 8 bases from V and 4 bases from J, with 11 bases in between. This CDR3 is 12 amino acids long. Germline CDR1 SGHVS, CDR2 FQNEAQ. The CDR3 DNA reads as TGTGCCAGCGAAGCCCGGAGAGAGACCCAGTACTTC. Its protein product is CASEARRETQYF.

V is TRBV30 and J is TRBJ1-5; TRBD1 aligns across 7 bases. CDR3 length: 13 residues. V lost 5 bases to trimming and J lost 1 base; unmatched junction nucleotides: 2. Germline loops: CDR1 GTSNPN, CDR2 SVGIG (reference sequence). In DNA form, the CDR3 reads TGTGCCTGGGGGGGACAGAGCAATCAGCCCCAGCATTTT. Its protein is CAWGGQSNQPQHF.

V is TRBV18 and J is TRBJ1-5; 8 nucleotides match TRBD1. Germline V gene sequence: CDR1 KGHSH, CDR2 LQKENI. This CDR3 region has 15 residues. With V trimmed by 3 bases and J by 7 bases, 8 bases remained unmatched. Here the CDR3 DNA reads TGTGCCAGCTCACCGGGGCAGGGGGCTCAGCAGCCCCAGCATTTT. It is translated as CASSPGQGAQQPQHF.

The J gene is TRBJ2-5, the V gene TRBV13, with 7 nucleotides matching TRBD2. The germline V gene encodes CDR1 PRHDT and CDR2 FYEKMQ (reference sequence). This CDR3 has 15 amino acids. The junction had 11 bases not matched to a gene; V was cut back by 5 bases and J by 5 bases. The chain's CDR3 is CASSIRAGRVETQYF. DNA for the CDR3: TGTGCCAGCAGCATACGGGCGGGGAGGGTGGAGACCCAGTACTTC.